This is a list of T cell receptor beta chains from one sample in a study of blood T cell repertoires in COVID-19. Repertoires were generated with immunoSEQ multiplex PCR, while TCRdb's copy carries only in-frame clones and drops some. The data show a few hundred thousand clones, with around nine tenths seen just once and around 9.5% held by the top ten. Material: peripheral blood. The receptors derive from a middle-aged man who had recovered from COVID-19. The CDR3 runs from the conserved cysteine through the conserved F or W. The D gene is left open where the match is weak. Clone size is shown for a subset of rows, as once, few, many or a class of expanded clone.

CDR3 length: 13
J gene: TRBJ2-2
D gene: NA
V gene: TRBV6-4
clone size: few
CDR3 DNA: TGTGCCAGCAGTGGGACAGACACCGGGGAGCTGTTTTTT
CDR3 protein: CASSGTDTGELFF

CDR3 length: 16
J gene: TRBJ1-5
D gene: NA
V gene: TRBV7-6
clone size: few
CDR3 DNA: TGTGCCAGCAGCCAAAAGAGGGACTCCGTGATCCAGCCCCAGCATTTT
CDR3 protein: CASSQKRDSVIQPQHF

CDR3 length: 13
J gene: TRBJ1-5
D gene: NA
V gene: TRBV6-6
clone size: NA
CDR3 DNA: TGTGCCAGCAGGAGGGGGAACAATCAGCCCCAGCATTTT
CDR3 protein: CASRRGNNQPQHF

CDR3 length: 13
J gene: TRBJ2-7
D gene: NA
V gene: TRBV29-1
clone size: NA
CDR3 DNA: TGCAGCGTTGAAACCGGGGGTAACTACGAGCAGTACTTC
CDR3 protein: CSVETGGNYEQYF

CDR3 length: 16
J gene: TRBJ2-1
D gene: NA
V gene: TRBV19
clone size: NA
CDR3 DNA: TGTGCCAGTCTTGCATCGTGGGGGGGCCTAACAACCGAGCAGTTCTTC
CDR3 protein: CASLASWGGLTTEQFF

CDR3 length: 13
J gene: TRBJ2-7
D gene: TRBD1
V gene: TRBV19
clone size: NA
CDR3 DNA: TGTGCCAGTAGTACGACAGGGAATTACGAGCAGTACTTC
CDR3 protein: CASSTTGNYEQYF

CDR3 length: 14
J gene: TRBJ1-1
D gene: NA
V gene: TRBV5-4
clone size: NA
CDR3 DNA: TGTGCCAGCAGCTTGGGCCAGGGTTACACTGAAGCTTTCTTT
CDR3 protein: CASSLGQGYTEAFF

CDR3 length: 15
J gene: TRBJ1-6
D gene: TRBD1
V gene: TRBV10-2
clone size: NA
CDR3 DNA: TGCGCCAGCAAGATAAGCAGGGGGCCGGGGTTGGCCCTCCACTTT
CDR3 protein: CASKISRGPGLALHF

CDR3 length: 16
J gene: TRBJ2-3
D gene: TRBD2
V gene: TRBV19
clone size: NA
CDR3 DNA: TGTGCCAGTAGTATAATGGCGGGGGGGACCACAGATACGCAGTATTTT
CDR3 protein: CASSIMAGGTTDTQYF

CDR3 length: 14
J gene: TRBJ2-1
D gene: NA
V gene: TRBV7-3
clone size: once
CDR3 DNA: TGTGCCAGCAGCAGGCGTCGGGGATACAATGAGCAGTTCTTC
CDR3 protein: CASSRRRGYNEQFF

CDR3 length: 15
J gene: TRBJ1-5
D gene: NA
V gene: TRBV28
clone size: NA
CDR3 DNA: TGTGCCAGCAGTTTACTGGCCCCATTAAGTCAGCCCCAGCATTTT
CDR3 protein: CASSLLAPLSQPQHF

CDR3 length: 16
J gene: TRBJ2-3
D gene: TRBD2
V gene: TRBV7-8
clone size: NA
CDR3 DNA: TGTGCCAGCAGCTCCAGCAGGACTAGTTCCCCAGATACGCAGTATTTT
CDR3 protein: CASSSSRTSSPDTQYF

CDR3 length: 13
J gene: TRBJ2-1
D gene: NA
V gene: TRBV14
clone size: NA
CDR3 DNA: TGTGCCAGCAGCCACAATAGCGGCGGGGAGCAGTTCTTC
CDR3 protein: CASSHNSGGEQFF

CDR3 length: 14
J gene: TRBJ1-5
D gene: NA
V gene: TRBV12-5
clone size: NA
CDR3 DNA: TGTGCTAGTGGTTTGGGGGCGGGAGCTCAGCCCCAGCATTTT
CDR3 protein: CASGLGAGAQPQHF

CDR3 length: 16
J gene: TRBJ2-7
D gene: TRBD2
V gene: TRBV30
clone size: NA
CDR3 DNA: TGTGCCTGGAGTGTTGCTAGCGGGAGAGTATTCTACGAGCAGTACTTC
CDR3 protein: CAWSVASGRVFYEQYF

CDR3 length: 17
J gene: TRBJ2-6
D gene: NA
V gene: TRBV23-1
clone size: NA
CDR3 DNA: TGCGCCAGCAGTCCTTTGGCGGGATACTCTGGGGCCAACGTCCTGACTTTC
CDR3 protein: CASSPLAGYSGANVLTF

CDR3 length: 14
J gene: TRBJ2-7
D gene: NA
V gene: TRBV13
clone size: NA
CDR3 DNA: TGTGCCAGCAGCTTAGGCGGGGGATACTACGAGCAGTACTTC
CDR3 protein: CASSLGGGYYEQYF

CDR3 length: 13
J gene: TRBJ1-6
D gene: NA
V gene: TRBV6-2/TRBV6-3
clone size: few
CDR3 DNA: TGTGCCAGCAGTCCGCGCGGAGTCGCACCCCTCCACTTT
CDR3 protein: CASSPRGVAPLHF

CDR3 length: 16
J gene: TRBJ2-7
D gene: TRBD2
V gene: TRBV19
clone size: NA
CDR3 DNA: TGTGCCAGTAGTAGGGGACTAGCGGGAGACCTCTACGAGCAGTACTTC
CDR3 protein: CASSRGLAGDLYEQYF

CDR3 length: 14
J gene: TRBJ1-6
D gene: NA
V gene: TRBV28
clone size: once
CDR3 DNA: TGTGCCAGCAGTGAGGCCTGGAGGAGTTCACCCCTCCACTTT
CDR3 protein: CASSEAWRSSPLHF

CDR3 length: 19
J gene: TRBJ2-2
D gene: TRBD2
V gene: TRBV11-3
clone size: NA
CDR3 DNA: TGTGCCAGCAGCTTACCAAACCGTCTAGCGGGGGGTATCGCCGGGGAGCTGTTTTTT
CDR3 protein: CASSLPNRLAGGIAGELFF

CDR3 length: 16
J gene: TRBJ2-2
D gene: TRBD2
V gene: TRBV7-2
clone size: NA
CDR3 DNA: TGTGCCAGCAGCTTAACAAGGCTAGCGGGAGCGAGGGAGCTGTTTTTT
CDR3 protein: CASSLTRLAGARELFF

CDR3 length: 17
J gene: TRBJ2-1
D gene: TRBD1
V gene: TRBV11-2
clone size: NA
CDR3 DNA: TGTGCCAGCAGCCCTCGGCGGGGGACAGGGGCCTACAATGAGCAGTTCTTC
CDR3 protein: CASSPRRGTGAYNEQFF

CDR3 length: 16
J gene: TRBJ2-5
D gene: TRBD2
V gene: TRBV5-6
clone size: once
CDR3 DNA: TGTGCCAGCAGCGAGGGACTAGCGGGGGGGCGAGAGACCCAGTACTTC
CDR3 protein: CASSEGLAGGRETQYF

CDR3 length: 16
J gene: TRBJ2-5
D gene: TRBD2
V gene: TRBV3-1/TRBV3-2
clone size: NA
CDR3 DNA: TGTGCCAGCAGCCCGGGGACTAGCGGGGTACAGGAGACCCAGTACTTC
CDR3 protein: CASSPGTSGVQETQYF

CDR3 length: 15
J gene: TRBJ1-3
D gene: NA
V gene: TRBV5-4
clone size: once
CDR3 DNA: TGTGCCAGCACCCGGGGGGCCAACTCTGGAAACACCATATATTTT
CDR3 protein: CASTRGANSGNTIYF

CDR3 length: 15
J gene: TRBJ2-3
D gene: NA
V gene: TRBV7-6
clone size: NA
CDR3 DNA: TGTGCCAGCAGCTTAGCCCGATCAGGTGTGGATACGCAGTATTTT
CDR3 protein: CASSLARSGVDTQYF

CDR3 length: 16
J gene: TRBJ1-4
D gene: NA
V gene: TRBV3-1/TRBV3-2
clone size: once
CDR3 DNA: TGTGCCAGCAGCCACAAATCAGGCCCCTACCGACAAAAACTGTTTTTT
CDR3 protein: CASSHKSGPYRQKLFF

CDR3 length: 15
J gene: TRBJ2-2
D gene: NA
V gene: TRBV6-5
clone size: once
CDR3 DNA: TGTGCCAGCACCCCCTTTGGGAGCTCCACCGGGGAGCTGTTTTTT
CDR3 protein: CASTPFGSSTGELFF

CDR3 length: 15
J gene: TRBJ2-7
D gene: NA
V gene: TRBV3-1/TRBV3-2
clone size: few
CDR3 DNA: TGTGCCAGCAGCCAAGTGGGAGTTTCTACTGCCGAGCAGTACTTC
CDR3 protein: CASSQVGVSTAEQYF

CDR3 length: 15
J gene: TRBJ2-2
D gene: TRBD1
V gene: TRBV5-1
clone size: NA
CDR3 DNA: TGCGCCAGCAGCTCTAAGACAGGGAGCACCGGGGAGCTGTTTTTT
CDR3 protein: CASSSKTGSTGELFF

CDR3 length: 14
J gene: TRBJ2-2
D gene: NA
V gene: TRBV9
clone size: NA
CDR3 DNA: TGTGCCAGCAGCGCCCCCGTGAGCACCGGGGAGCTGTTTTTT
CDR3 protein: CASSAPVSTGELFF

CDR3 length: 15
J gene: TRBJ2-1
D gene: TRBD1
V gene: TRBV7-9
clone size: NA
CDR3 DNA: TGTGCCAGCAGCTCCGGACAGGGGGCGCGTAATGAGCAGTTCTTC
CDR3 protein: CASSSGQGARNEQFF

CDR3 length: 17
J gene: TRBJ1-3
D gene: NA
V gene: TRBV6-4
clone size: NA
CDR3 DNA: TGTGCCAGCAGTGACTCGAACTCTCGGGAAACTGGAAACACCATATATTTT
CDR3 protein: CASSDSNSRETGNTIYF

CDR3 length: 15
J gene: TRBJ1-2
D gene: NA
V gene: TRBV4-3
clone size: once
CDR3 DNA: TGCGCCAGCAGCCAAGACCCCCTCTACAGCTATGGCTACACCTTC
CDR3 protein: CASSQDPLYSYGYTF

CDR3 length: 15
J gene: TRBJ2-7
D gene: TRBD1
V gene: TRBV5-4
clone size: NA
CDR3 DNA: TGTGCCAGCAGCTTGGAGGGGGCCCGCTCCTACGAGCAGTACTTC
CDR3 protein: CASSLEGARSYEQYF

CDR3 length: 12
J gene: TRBJ2-7
D gene: TRBD1
V gene: TRBV12-3/TRBV12-4
clone size: NA
CDR3 DNA: TGTGCCAGCAGTTTATCCGGGACAGGGATAGGCTTC
CDR3 protein: CASSLSGTGIGF